The rows below give T cell receptor beta chains drawn from one sample of a study of cytomegalovirus exposure and HLA in healthy donors. Using immunoSEQ multiplex PCR, the repertoire was profiled, and TCRdb retains in-frame clones only, with some absent. In total, the table holds fewer than 150,000 clones. Sequenced: PBMCs. Receptors originate from a woman aged 60-75 years in good health and CMV-seronegative. The CDR3 runs from the conserved cysteine through the conserved F or W. D genes are given only for firm matches.

TRBV4-1	TRBJ2-1	TRBD2	TGCGCCAGCAGCCAAGAGTCAAGCGGGGGGGTAAATGAGCAGTTCTTC	CASSQESSGGVNEQFF
TRBV15	TRBJ1-2	-	TGTGCCACCAGCAGAAAGGGGATAGGCTCCTATGGCTACACCTTC	CATSRKGIGSYGYTF
TRBV10-3	TRBJ2-5	TRBD2	TGTGCCATCAGTGAGACGGGACTAGCGGGGACAGAGACCCAGTACTTC	CAISETGLAGTETQYF
TRBV27	TRBJ2-7	TRBD1	TGTGCCAACAGTTCGTCGACAGGGGGGTTATACGAGCAGTACTTC	CANSSSTGGLYEQYF
TRBV19	TRBJ1-1	TRBD1	TGTGCCAGTAGTATCCTACAGGGGTACAATGAAGCTTTCTTT	CASSILQGYNEAFF
TRBV5-1	TRBJ2-3	TRBD2	TGCGCCAGCAGCTTGGCTAGCGGGGGGGCAACAGATACGCAGTATTTT	CASSLASGGATDTQYF
TRBV19	TRBJ1-1	-	TGTGCCAGTAGTATCCCAGGGGCGAACACTGAAGCTTTCTTT	CASSIPGANTEAFF
TRBV7-9	TRBJ1-5	TRBD1	TGTGCCAGCAGCTTAGGACAGGGGTATCAGCCCCAGCATTTT	CASSLGQGYQPQHF
TRBV2	TRBJ1-2	TRBD1	TGTGCCAGCAGTTCTGCCTCGGGGACAGGGTACTATGGCTACACCTTC	CASSSASGTGYYGYTF
TRBV6-4	TRBJ2-1	TRBD2	TGTGCCAGCAGTGCGGGGACTAGCGGGAGAAATGAGCAGTTCTTC	CASSAGTSGRNEQFF
TRBV19	TRBJ1-4	TRBD1	TGTGCCAGTAGTATGGGGACAGGGGTTGAAAAACTGTTTTTT	CASSMGTGVEKLFF
TRBV11-2	TRBJ2-3	TRBD2	TGTGCCAGCAGCTTCAGCGGGGGGGCCTTTAAAATGAATACGCAGTATTTT	CASSFSGGAFKMNTQYF
TRBV2	TRBJ1-1	TRBD1	TGTGCCAGCAGCGAGGGGGCATGGACTGAAGCTTTCTTT	CASSEGAWTEAFF
TRBV11-1	TRBJ2-3	TRBD1	TGTGCCAGCAGCACGCACAGGGGGCGCCGAACACCAGATACGCAGTATTTT	CASSTHRGRRTPDTQYF
TRBV28	TRBJ1-4	-	TGTGCCAGCAGTTCGAGAGACACAGCAACTAATGAAAAACTGTTTTTT	CASSSRDTATNEKLFF
TRBV11-2	TRBJ1-5	-	TGTGCCAGCAGCTTAACAGGACAAACCCAGCATTTT	CASSLTGQTQHF
TRBV6-6	TRBJ2-1	-	TGTGCCAGCAGCCCATTTTCGGATGAGCAGTTCTTC	CASSPFSDEQFF
TRBV2	TRBJ2-5	TRBD1	TGTGCCAGCAGGCGGGACAGGGGGGAGACCCAGTACTTC	CASRRDRGETQYF
TRBV2	TRBJ2-7	TRBD2	TGTGCCAGCAAAAACGGACTAGCGGGCACCTACGAGCAGTACTTC	CASKNGLAGTYEQYF
TRBV9	TRBJ1-1	-	TGTGCCAGCAGCGTAGATTCTGACACCATCGAAGCTTTCTTT	CASSVDSDTIEAFF
TRBV19	TRBJ1-1	-	TGTGCCAGTAGTTCGGGGCAGCGGGGGACTGAAGCTTTCTTT	CASSSGQRGTEAFF
TRBV5-1	TRBJ2-2	-	TGCGCCAGCAGCTGGGTAGGGGCGACCGGGGAGCTGTTTTTT	CASSWVGATGELFF
TRBV7-9	TRBJ1-2	-	TGTGCCAGCAGGCGACAGTCGAGCTATGGCTACACCTTC	CASRRQSSYGYTF
TRBV20-1	TRBJ2-3	-	TGCAGTGCGCAGACTCGGGATACGCAGTATTTT	CSAQTRDTQYF
TRBV10-2	TRBJ2-7	TRBD2	TGCGCCAGCACCCTGACTCTAGCGGGAGGGTCCTACGAGCAGTACTTC	CASTLTLAGGSYEQYF